The source of this TCR beta chain is a study of cytomegalovirus exposure and HLA in healthy donors. Likely unrecorded immune exposures existed in these nominally healthy donors. Researchers ran the PCR with 60 Vbeta and 13 Jbeta primers. Produced via immunoSEQ multiplex PCR; TCRdb's table is partial and in-frame only. Recorded here are about 120,000 clones; the top ten clones represent more than 3%. A word on this clone: Its cognate antigen is unknown.

The study's findings and limits: Later work associated 16,951 TCR beta sequences with HLA alleles at 0.05 false discovery rate. A later analysis revealed that TCR association rates differed between HLA loci, peaking at DRB1 and bottoming out at HLA-C.

V lost 3 bases and J 7 bases, leaving 17 bases between the germline ends. The CDR3 is 14 amino acids. CDR1 and CDR2 (germline): SGHRS, YFSETQ. The chain couples TRBV5-1 to TRBJ2-7, with a tentative D call TRBD2 (7 bases). Material: PBMCs. The receptor was isolated from a man younger than 40 in good health and CMV-seronegative. CDR3 loop: CASSSLGGAGEQYF. CDR3 nucleotide sequence: TGCGCCAGCAGCTCCCTGGGGGGGGCGGGGGAGCAGTACTTC.